This is a list of T cell receptor beta chains from one sample in a study of blood T cell repertoires in COVID-19. Only in-frame clones appear in the TCRdb table, and some are missing; sequencing was by immunoSEQ multiplex PCR. The sample records roughly 38,000 clones, roughly four fifths being singletons. Material for sequencing was peripheral blood. These TCRs come from a man in his forties with active or convalescent COVID-19. CDR3s include the opening cysteine and the closing phenylalanine or tryptophan.

j_call	v_call	cdr3_aa
TRBJ1-2	TRBV11-1	CASRNQGGAVLGYTF
TRBJ1-1	TRBV6-5	CASRGKGDEAFF
TRBJ2-1	TRBV3-1/TRBV3-2	CASSQDERGLAGVGSYNEQFF
TRBJ2-2	TRBV5-4	CASSTGQGTVTGELFF
TRBJ2-3	TRBV12-5	CASGLVKGGDLTDTQYF
TRBJ1-2	TRBV5-4	CASSLPSGQSYGYTF
TRBJ1-5	TRBV2	CASSSVARQPQHF
TRBJ2-3	TRBV3-1/TRBV3-2	CASSQDAGRRDTQYF
TRBJ2-3	TRBV5-8	CASSLPIGGGAYTQYF
TRBJ2-5	TRBV5-1	CASSSRTSSQETQYF
TRBJ2-2	TRBV4-2	CASTPGRQELFF
TRBJ1-2	TRBV24-1	CATSEGGSNYGYTF
TRBJ1-4	TRBV5-1	CASSLVGTGKATNEKLFF
TRBJ2-5	TRBV3-1/TRBV3-2	CASSHDPRTLQETQYF
TRBJ2-6	TRBV24-1	CATSAAGRAGANVLTF
TRBJ2-6	TRBV29-1	CSVFRDRENVLTF
TRBJ2-7	TRBV5-6	CASSGWGGSSSGEQYF
TRBJ2-3	TRBV11-2	CASSLGPTDTQYF
TRBJ2-7	TRBV15	CATSILGGGSYEQYF
TRBJ2-3	TRBV24-1	CATSEPTDTDTQYF
TRBJ1-2	TRBV28	CASSSTGAGSYGYTF
TRBJ2-5	TRBV9	CASSAERGGTQYF
TRBJ2-4	TRBV28	CASSLEKGLTKNIQYF
TRBJ1-2	TRBV7-3	CASSRLPGQGIGGYTF
TRBJ2-2	TRBV10-3	CAIQPGGRDTGELFF
TRBJ1-6	TRBV6-6	CASSYLSGLNSPLHF
TRBJ2-3	TRBV24-1	CATSSTGNSADTQYF
TRBJ1-5	TRBV19	CASSISGNQPQHF
TRBJ2-3	TRBV18	CASSPDSTDTQYF
TRBJ1-3	TRBV30	CAWDSSGNTIYF
TRBJ2-7	TRBV30	CASRAGIFSYEQYF
TRBJ2-7	TRBV4-1	CASSQRDDYEQYF
TRBJ1-2	TRBV27	CASRDRGYGYTF
TRBJ1-5	TRBV6-6	CASTYREGQPQHF
TRBJ2-3	TRBV10-3	CATRQTGGTDTQYF
TRBJ1-2	TRBV6-1	CASSEGGQVFYGYTF
TRBJ2-7	TRBV19	CASSITRGPYYEQYF
TRBJ2-7	TRBV2	CASQTPTGGSYEQYF
TRBJ2-7	TRBV19	CASSVRAGDYEQYF
TRBJ1-1	TRBV28	CASIMGGARTTEAFF
TRBJ2-1	TRBV4-2	CASSQGAGGPKVEQFF
TRBJ2-1	TRBV19	CASSVGLAGGSDEQFF
TRBJ2-5	TRBV30	CAWSVVRETQYF
TRBJ1-6	TRBV7-8	CASSLGGLSSYNSPLHF